This T cell receptor (beta chain) came from a study of T-cell memory formation after mild COVID-19. The TCR alpha and TCR beta cDNA libraries, bearing sample barcodes and UMIs, were generated by 5'RACE using constant-segment primers. From the 5' RACE reads, TCRdb called clonotypes with MiXCR, one entry per CDR3 protein. This sample yields roughly 240,000 distinct CDR3 sequences, of which roughly 17% are seen a single time; 22% belongs to the top ten. Concerning this clonotype itself: Its antigen is as yet unknown.

Per the germline V gene, CDR1 is MNHEY and CDR2 is SVGEGT. CDR3 length: 13 residues. V was shortened by 5 bases and J by 1 base, with 8 bases between the two germline ends. Study-level results: Later expanders leaned CD4+, whereas clones that contracted between day 15 and 85 were balanced CD4/CD8. Proof of SARS-CoV-2 specificity was absent for the second-wave clones that crested on day 37. The pre-infection memory compartment contained some responding clones, suggesting cross-reactive memory joined.

The specimen sequenced was PBMCs or a T cell subset sorted from them (not recorded which). This clonotype originated in a man between 18 and 29 years old who had mild COVID-19 (a few samples of this study predate the infection). Cell type and time point are not known. The V and J genes are TRBV6-2 or TRBV6-3 and TRBJ2-5; D call uncertain. The chain's CDR3 is CASSTPPQETQYF. CDR3 nucleotides: TGTGCCAGCAGTACCCCTCCCCAAGAGACCCAGTACTTC.